The 3 T cell receptor beta chains below come from one sample, sequenced in a study of T cells in Graves' hyperthyroidism and ophthalmopathy. TCR beta CDR3 region amplification was performed from RNA transcripts. In the first-round RT-PCR of the TCR CDR3, the HTBI primer set was used. Using its own MiXCR run on the multiplex PCR reads, TCRdb lists one record per CDR3 protein. The table has approximately 430,000 distinct CDR3 sequences, more than 15% seen once; the top ten hold about 14%. The sequencing sample was made of blood. Every receptor here comes from a woman aged 18-35 years with Graves' hyperthyroidism.

There are many counts of this clonotype. V usage is TRBV13 and J usage is TRBJ1-3; D gene uncertain. This CDR3 has 15 amino acids. V was trimmed by 3 bases and J by 4 bases, leaving 13 bases between them. CDR1 and CDR2 from the germline V gene are PRHDT and FYEKMQ (reference sequence). The CDR3 loop is CASSLAEARGNTIYF. The CDR3 region has the DNA TGTGCCAGCAGCTTGGCTGAAGCTCGGGGAAACACCATATATTTT. Full variable domain (rest looked up from reference TRBV13 and TRBJ1-3): AAGVIQSPRHLIKEKRETATLKCYPIPRHDTVYWYQQGPGQDPQFLISFYEKMQSDKGSIPDRFSAQQFSDYHSELNMSSLELGDSALYFCASSLAEARGNTIYFGEGSWLTVV.

The table lists this clonotype with many counts. The chain couples TRBV10-3 to TRBJ2-7, with TRBD1 matching 10 bases. CDR1 is ENHRY and CDR2 is SYGVKD in the germline V gene. Losses at the gene ends were 8 bases for V and 1 base for J; bases not matched to a gene: 8. The CDR3 consists of 15 residues. The CDR3 sequence: CAILRQGANSYEQYF. CDR3 bases: TGTGCCATCCTTCGACAGGGGGCGAATTCCTACGAGCAGTACTTC.

This clonotype has a count of ten or more. The CDR3 DNA reads as TGCAGAGCAAAGCGGGGGGCCAGGGATACGCAGTATTTT. Protein: CRAKRGARDTQYF. The rearrangement links TRBV20-1 to TRBJ2-3, with 9 bases lining up with TRBD2. The CDR3 extends over 13 amino acids. Germline V lookup: CDR1 DFQATT, CDR2 SNEGSKA (reference sequence).